The 24 T cell receptor beta chains below were found in one sample sequenced in a study of shared clonotypes between healthy human individuals. The assay was immunoSEQ multiplex PCR, and TCRdb's table has in-frame clones only and misses some. The top ten clones hold around 0.47% of a sample with over 850,000 clones, about 80% of them seen once. Sequenced input: memory CD4+ T cells from PBMCs. Subset specified: CD45RA-negative fraction. Receptors were obtained from a man aged 18 to 30 in good health. Some clones in this sample may be carry-over from other donors' samples.

This chain connects TRBV5-1 to TRBJ2-7; tentative D call: TRBD2 (5 bases). This CDR3 contains 14 residues. V gave up 0 bases and J gave up 8 bases, with 15 bases separating them. CDR1 is SGHRS, CDR2 YFSETQ, per germline. For the CDR3, the DNA is TGCGCCAGCAGCTTGGAGAGCGGCCGATACCAGCAGTACTTC. Translating gives CASSLESGRYQQYF.

This clone has just a few counts. This chain connects TRBV28 to TRBJ2-7; perhaps D is TRBD1 or TRBD2 (6 bases each). V lost 5 bases, J lost 6 bases, and 20 bases lay in between. The CDR3 is 15 amino acids. Germline values: CDR1 MDHEN, CDR2 SYDVKM. The CDR3 sequence is CASSPQGRMGREQYF. CDR3 nucleotides: TGTGCCAGCAGTCCCCAGGGGAGGATGGGGCGCGAGCAGTACTTC.

The rearrangement uses TRBV20-1 and TRBJ2-5; TRBD2 is a possible D gene (6 bases). The CDR3 is 11 amino acids. V shed 5 bases and J shed 5 bases, with 9 bases lying between them. The V gene's germline CDR1 is DFQATT and CDR2 SNEGSKA (reference sequence). The DNA for the CDR3 is TGCAGTGCTGAGAGCGGGGAGACCCAGTACTTC. Its protein product is CSAESGETQYF.

The table lists this clone with many counts. V is TRBV30 and J is TRBJ1-2; 8 positions agree with TRBD1. This CDR3 has 13 amino acids. Germline V CDR1 and CDR2: GTSNPN, SVGIG (reference sequence). V was clipped by 5 bases and J by 0 bases; unmatched bases: 2. The CDR3 coding sequence is TGTGCCTGGGGGGACAGGACTAACTATGGCTACACCTTC. Its protein is CAWGDRTNYGYTF.

The chain is built from TRBV2 and TRBJ2-5; 7 nucleotides match TRBD1. The CDR3 covers 14 residues. V was clipped by 7 bases and J by 5 bases; unmatched bases: 10. Germline values: CDR1 SNHLY, CDR2 FYNNEI. The CDR3 here is CASITSTGDETQYF. CDR3 coding DNA: TGTGCCAGCATTACCTCAACAGGGGACGAGACCCAGTACTTC.

This clone was seen once. The CDR3: CASREREGRFDEQFF. The CDR3 nucleotides read TGTGCCAGCAGGGAGCGGGAGGGCCGGTTCGATGAGCAGTTCTTC. The chain joins TRBV6-1 to TRBJ2-1, with 10 bases identical to TRBD2. Germline V gene data show CDR1 as MNHNS and CDR2 as SASEGT. Germline trimming cut 6 bases from V and 8 bases from J; bases unmatched to any gene: 10. This CDR3 contains 15 residues.

This clone occurred once. The chain has TRBV7-9 and TRBJ2-7; 8 bases map to TRBD1. CDR1 is SEHNR and CDR2 is FQNEAQ in the germline V gene (reference sequence). The junction had 5 bases not matched to a gene; V was cut back by 1 base and J by 12 bases. The CDR3 is 12 amino acids. CDR3 protein: CASSLEGTGLYF. The CDR3 region has the DNA TGTGCCAGCAGCTTAGAGGGGACAGGACTGTACTTC.

This chain links TRBV28 with TRBJ2-7; D ambiguous. Looked up from germline, CDR1 is MDHEN and CDR2 is SYDVKM. The V gene lost 4 bases and the J gene lost 7 bases, with 17 bases spanning the gap. The length of the CDR3 is 14 residues. The CDR3 coding sequence is TGTGCCAGCAGTTCCTACTGGTCCTCTGGAGAGCAGTACTTC. Amino acids: CASSSYWSSGEQYF.

This clone came up once. The chain links TRBV7-7 to TRBJ2-5, with D tentatively TRBD1 (6 bases). Trimming removed 5 bases from V and 5 bases from J, with 15 bases in between. The CDR3 totals 14 residues. In germline, CDR1 is SSHAT, CDR2 FNYEAQ (reference sequence). CDR3 coding DNA: TGTGCCAGCAGCCCTTACAGGGCTAGGGAGACCCAGTACTTC. Amino acids: CASSPYRARETQYF.

This clone was picked up a small number of times. Other DNA sequences in the same sample also yield this CDR3. This chain joins TRBV2 and TRBJ1-4, with D possibly being TRBD1 (6 bases). This CDR3 has 12 amino acids. Germline V gene sequence: CDR1 SNHLY, CDR2 FYNNEI. V dropped 6 bases and J dropped 8 bases, with 10 bases sitting between them. CDR3 nucleotide sequence: TGTGCCAGCAGGGGCGACAGGGAAAAACTGTTTTTT. It yields the protein CASRGDREKLFF. The full variable domain, rest sourced from reference TRBV2 and TRBJ1-4, is EPEVTQTPSHQVTQMGQEVILRCVPISNHLYFYWYRQILGQKVEFLVSFYNNEISEKSEIFDDQFSVERPDGSNFTLKIRSTKLEDSAMYFCASRGDREKLFFGSGTQLSVL.

The J gene is TRBJ2-3, the V gene TRBV6-1; D tentatively reads TRBD1 or TRBD2 (5 bases each). CDR3 length equals 15 residues. The germline gives CDR1 MNHNS, CDR2 SASEGT. Trimming stripped 6 bases from V and 0 bases from J, with 13 bases between. The CDR3 spells CASSRLGESTDTQYF. The DNA for the CDR3 is TGTGCCAGCAGCCGTCTGGGGGAAAGCACAGATACGCAGTATTTT.

This clone has more than one count but fewer than ten. One end of the junction fails to match germline, which may point to a read error. The chain uses TRBV19 and TRBJ1-4, with 9 bases lining up with TRBD1. This CDR3 region has 12 residues. Germline V gene lookup returns CDR1 LNHDA and CDR2 SQIVND (reference sequence). The CDR3 is CASSSKQGALRF. CDR3 nucleotides: TGTGCCAGTAGTAGCAAACAGGGGGCCCTCCGTTTT.

The rearrangement joins TRBV10-2 to TRBJ2-5, with TRBD2 as a possible D gene (5 bases). The V gene lost 3 bases and the J gene lost 5 bases, with 16 bases spanning the gap. CDR1 and CDR2 from the germline V gene are WSHSY and SAAADI. This CDR3 contains 15 residues. The CDR3 is CASSDPGAGRETQYF. For the CDR3, the DNA is TGCGCCAGCAGTGACCCCGGCGCGGGCCGGGAGACCCAGTACTTC.

J is TRBJ1-2 and V is TRBV2; tentative D call: TRBD1 (5 bases). The CDR3 sequence is 14 residues long. Germline CDR1 and CDR2: SNHLY and FYNNEI. The germline V and J ends were trimmed by 4 bases and 2 bases, with 11 bases remaining between them. As DNA, the CDR3 is TGTGCCAGCAGTGGCCTCGGGACCAACTATGGCTACACCTTC. Translation: CASSGLGTNYGYTF.

The V call is TRBV28, the J call TRBJ1-1; the match to TRBD1 covers 9 bases. CDR1 and CDR2 (germline): MDHEN, SYDVKM. V was pared by 3 bases and J by 4 bases, with 6 bases of the junction left unmatched. The CDR3 length is 15 residues. Here the CDR3 reads CASSFDRGVITEAFF. CDR3 DNA: TGTGCCAGCAGTTTTGACAGGGGGGTGATCACTGAAGCTTTCTTT.

The sample holds many counts of this clone. The chain joins TRBV18 to TRBJ1-1; 12 bases are a match to TRBD1. The J segment lost 6 bases and the V segment lost 4 bases, leaving 6 bases of the junction unmatched. The CDR3 runs 15 residues. Germline lookup yields CDR1 KGHSH and CDR2 LQKENI. Here the CDR3 DNA reads TGTGCCAGCTCACTTGGGACAGGGGGCTTTTCTGAAGCTTTCTTT. Its protein product is CASSLGTGGFSEAFF.

V is TRBV7-9 and J is TRBJ2-1; 7 nucleotides match TRBD1. The CDR3 has 17 amino acids. The germline gives CDR1 SEHNR, CDR2 FQNEAQ (reference sequence). Trimming took 2 bases from V and 1 from J; bases not matched to a gene: 8. The CDR3 nucleotides read TGTGCCAGCAGCTTACTCCAGTGGGACAGTTCCTACAATGAGCAGTTCTTC. Protein sequence: CASSLLQWDSSYNEQFF.

The CDR3 is CASSVVGDTEAFF. The CDR3 nucleotides read TGTGCCAGCAGTGTTGTGGGGGACACTGAAGCTTTCTTT. The chain uses TRBV2 and TRBJ1-1, with D tentatively TRBD1 (5 bases). Germline CDR1 and CDR2: SNHLY and FYNNEI. The CDR3 is 13 amino acids. The ends were cut back, 4 bases at V and 3 bases at J, with 9 bases in the middle.

This clone was seen only a few times. The chain recombines TRBV5-1 with TRBJ1-1; D remains unclear. The germline V gene encodes CDR1 SGHRS and CDR2 YFSETQ. This CDR3 has 15 residues. The V end was cut by 0 bases, the J end by 1 base, with 10 bases between. The DNA for the CDR3 is TGCGCCAGCAGCTTGGATGGGAGGGAGAACACTGAAGCTTTCTTT. Protein sequence: CASSLDGRENTEAFF.

This chain uses TRBV7-9 with TRBJ1-1; tentative D call: TRBD1 (6 bases). The CDR3 contains 11 residues. The V gene's germline CDR1 is SEHNR and CDR2 FQNEAQ (reference sequence). Deletions cut 11 bases from V and 1 base from J, with 8 bases between. As DNA, the CDR3 is TGTGCCGGACAGCAGAACACTGAAGCTTTCTTT. Translation: CAGQQNTEAFF. The full variable domain, with the rest looked up from reference TRBV7-9 and TRBJ1-1, is DTGVSQNPRHKITKRGQNVTFRCDPISEHNRLYWYRQTLGQGPEFLTYFQNEAQLEKSRLLSDRFSAERPKGSFSTLEIQRTEQGDSAMYLCAGQQNTEAFFGQGTRLTVV.

The V gene is TRBV19, the J gene TRBJ2-7, with D perhaps TRBD1 (6 bases). This CDR3 region has 14 residues. The V gene's germline CDR1 is LNHDA and CDR2 SQIVND (reference sequence). V was clipped by 3 bases and J by 5 bases, with 14 bases between them. Here the CDR3 reads CASSMGGGADEQYF. DNA of the CDR3: TGTGCCAGTAGTATGGGTGGGGGCGCCGACGAGCAGTACTTC.

This clone came up a few times. DNA for the CDR3: TGTGCCAGCATCCCCGGGGGAAGTAGGACCGGGGAGCTGTTTTTT. Its protein is CASIPGGSRTGELFF. The chain recombines TRBV28 with TRBJ2-2, with D maybe TRBD2 (6 bases). The germline V gene has CDR1 MDHEN and CDR2 SYDVKM. The CDR3 runs to 15 residues. V lost 7 bases and J 5 bases, leaving 17 bases between the germline ends.

This clone was seen a single time. The chain is built from TRBV5-4 and TRBJ2-7; 10 bases align to TRBD2. The CDR3 covers 14 residues. V lost 0 bases to trimming and J lost 7 bases; unmatched junction nucleotides: 4. Germline values: CDR1 SGHNT, CDR2 YYREEE (reference sequence). The CDR3 bases are TGTGCCAGCAGCTTGGGCCTAGCGGGAGAAGAGCAGTACTTC. It is translated as CASSLGLAGEEQYF.

The CDR3 coding sequence is TGTGCCAGCAGTTTAAAACAGCCCCAGCATTTT. Translation gives CASSLKQPQHF. V and J are TRBV28 and TRBJ1-5; unclear D gene. Per germline, CDR1 MDHEN and CDR2 SYDVKM. V was shortened by 2 bases and J by 7 bases, with 3 bases between the two germline ends. The CDR3 consists of 11 residues.